Presented here are 8 T cell receptor beta chains from one specimen sequenced in a study of identical twins. Each CDR3 protein is one row after TCRdb ran MiXCR on the 5' RACE reads. Of under 350,000 distinct CDR3 sequences listed, 8% to 9.5% were seen once; the top ten hold about 7.1%. This sample also belongs to another study, concerning yellow fever vaccine responses in identical twins.

Sample: CD8+ T cells sorted from blood. The receptors derive from a woman between 18 and 30 years old in good health.

V usage is TRBV4-1 and J usage is TRBJ2-7; 7 bases fit TRBD2. Germline CDR1 reads MGHRA; CDR2 reads YSYEKL. V gave up 0 bases and J gave up 2 bases; unmatched junction bases: 7. The length of the CDR3 is 16 residues. CDR3 coding DNA: TGCGCCAGCAGCCAAGAGGGGGGGACGGGCCCCTACGAGCAGTACTTC. It translates to CASSQEGGTGPYEQYF.

This clonotype came up many times. The chain recombines TRBV20-1 with TRBJ2-7; the match to TRBD2 covers 10 bases. CDR1 DFQATT and CDR2 SNEGSKA come from the germline V gene (reference sequence). The trim removed 0 bases at V and 6 bases at J, leaving 8 bases unmatched. The CDR3 has 15 residues. CDR3: CSARDLSSGRLEQYF. CDR3 DNA: TGCAGTGCTAGAGACCTATCTAGCGGGAGACTCGAGCAGTACTTC.

Ten or more counts support this clonotype. The rearrangement joins TRBV29-1 to TRBJ2-7; D might be TRBD1 (6 bases). Germline-derived CDR1 and CDR2 are SQVTM and ANQGSEA. The CDR3 sequence is 15 residues long. V dropped 6 bases and J dropped 0 bases, with 18 bases sitting between them. CDR3: CSVWHRDGNSYEQYF. In DNA, the CDR3 is TGCAGCGTGTGGCACAGGGATGGGAACTCCTACGAGCAGTACTTC.

This clonotype was found a few times. This chain uses TRBV6-2 or TRBV6-3 with TRBJ1-6; 8 bases are shared with TRBD1. Germline lookup yields CDR1 MNHEY and CDR2 SVGEGT. The CDR3 spans 16 residues. V was pared by 6 bases and J by 3 bases, with 7 bases of the junction left unmatched. CDR3 sequence: CASRQTGDFYNSPLHF. The CDR3 coding sequence is TGTGCCAGCAGACAGACAGGGGACTTCTATAATTCACCCCTCCACTTT.

The rearrangement joins TRBV7-3 to TRBJ2-3; D not resolved. V lost 2 bases, J lost 4 bases, and 7 bases lay in between. Per the germline V gene, CDR1 is SGHTA and CDR2 is FQGTGA. The CDR3 loop spans 13 amino acids. Written as DNA, the CDR3 is TGTGCCAGCAGCTTAGCTCATTCAGATACGCAGTATTTT. This codes for CASSLAHSDTQYF.

The chain joins TRBV7-9 to TRBJ2-2; 10 nucleotides align to TRBD1. Germline CDR1 is SEHNR and CDR2 is FQNEAQ (reference sequence). The CDR3 spans 16 residues. The V and J ends lost 4 bases and 5 bases, in that order; junction bases with no gene match: 7. The CDR3 nucleotides read TGTGCCAGCAGCTCCTTGGACAGGGGGAATACCGGGGAGCTGTTTTTT. Translated: CASSSLDRGNTGELFF. Based on the CDR3 plus reference TRBV7-9 and TRBJ2-2, the full variable domain is DTGVSQNPRHKITKRGQNVTFRCDPISEHNRLYWYRQTLGQGPEFLTYFQNEAQLEKSRLLSDRFSAERPKGSFSTLEIQRTEQGDSAMYLCASSSLDRGNTGELFFGEGSRLTVL.

The chain has TRBV6-6 and TRBJ1-2; the match to TRBD1 covers 7 bases. Germline loops: CDR1 MNHNY, CDR2 SVGAGI (reference sequence). This CDR3 spans 11 amino acids. J gave up 10 bases and V 4 bases, and 3 bases lay outside the gene matches. CDR3 region: CASSFGQVYTF. In DNA form, the CDR3 reads TGTGCCAGCAGTTTCGGACAGGTCTACACCTTC.

This clonotype was counted at least ten times. J is TRBJ2-2 and V is TRBV20-1; D is perhaps TRBD2 (7 bases). The germline gives CDR1 DFQATT, CDR2 SNEGSKA (reference sequence). This CDR3 spans 16 amino acids. V lost 0 bases and J lost 3, with 14 bases in between. The CDR3 region is CSARDRGAPDTGELFF. CDR3 sequence (DNA): TGCAGTGCTAGAGATCGGGGGGCTCCGGACACCGGGGAGCTGTTTTTT.